Reported below is one T cell receptor beta chain. What it binds is not known. Germline lookup yields CDR1 WSHSY and CDR2 SAAADI. Between the trimmed V and J ends, which lost 4 bases and 2 bases, there was a span of 12 bases. The CDR3 is 14 amino acids. TCRdb's table, derived via immunoSEQ multiplex PCR, lists solely in-frame clones and lacks some. The table has about 120,000 clones, 80% to 90% seen once. This entry comes from a study of T cell responses to AZD1222 COVID-19 vaccine. Study-wide results and limits: Reportedly, close to half of spike-specific TCRs are directed against unmutated variant regions. Recipients of AZD1222 seropositive at baseline numbered only 5 or 6. Spike-wide coverage was observed for vaccine-associated CD4 TCRs, with dominant responses at 160-218 and 743-854. Following two doses of AZD1222, Spike-specific TCR breadth and depth rose.

This specimen consisted of peripheral blood, obtained 28 days after the second AZD1222 dose. The chain employs TRBV10-2 and TRBJ2-7; D gene unclear. This TCR came from an adult who received the AZD1222 COVID-19 vaccine. The CDR3 spells CASSVLLPPYEQYF. In nucleotides, the CDR3 is TGCGCCAGCAGTGTTCTGCTACCCCCCTACGAGCAGTACTTC.